These 19 T cell receptor beta chains originate from one sample sequenced in a study of beta chain features in type 1 diabetes. No antigen has been identified for these receptors. General observations from the study: Moderately but significantly shorter TCRB CDR3s were found in Type 1 diabetes patients in all four CD4+ subsets.

Investigators reverse transcribed all isolated RNA, so they sequenced expressed TCRB transcripts. Only in-frame clones appear in the TCRdb table, and some are missing; sequencing was by immunoSEQ multiplex PCR. The table has over 200,000 clones, approximately 11% seen once. The sequenced material came from naive CD4+ T cells from blood. The receptor source for this set is a man between 25 and 39 years old with type 1 diabetes.

This chain links TRBV5-1 with TRBJ2-7; 16 bases line up with TRBD2. The CDR3 consists of 16 residues. Trimming cost V 4 bases and J 5 bases; bases outside gene matches: 6. The germline V gene encodes CDR1 SGHRS and CDR2 YFSETQ. In DNA, the CDR3 is TGCGCCAGCAGCAAGGGACTAGCGGGGGGGCTCCACGAGCAGTACTTC. Residues: CASSKGLAGGLHEQYF.

This clone was counted a few times. The chain couples TRBV2 to TRBJ2-5, with 13 positions matching TRBD2. V gave up 6 bases and J gave up 4 bases; unmatched junction bases: 5. Looked up from germline, CDR1 is SNHLY and CDR2 is FYNNEI. There are 15 residues in the CDR3. For the CDR3, the DNA is TGTGCCAGCAGCCGGGGACTAGCGGGGTCAGAGACCCAGTACTTC. Its translation: CASSRGLAGSETQYF.

V and J are TRBV7-9 and TRBJ2-7; TRBD2 matches at 9 bases. V lost 1 base and J lost 2; bases outside the gene matches: 3. Germline values: CDR1 SEHNR, CDR2 FQNEAQ (reference sequence). This CDR3 comprises 15 residues. CDR3 region: CASSLVRGGAYEQYF. The CDR3 DNA sequence: TGTGCCAGCAGCTTAGTACGCGGGGGGGCCTACGAGCAGTACTTC.

This clone was detected a few times. The rearrangement uses TRBV20-1 and TRBJ1-1; the D is unclear. Per germline, CDR1 DFQATT and CDR2 SNEGSKA (reference sequence). V shed 4 bases and J shed 12 bases, with 15 bases lying between them. The length of the CDR3 is 11 residues. The CDR3 loop reads CSAKNTPETFF. In nucleotides, the CDR3 is TGCAGTGCTAAGAACACCCCGGAGACTTTCTTT.

The chain recombines TRBV6-5 with TRBJ2-7, with 12 bases that match TRBD2. The CDR3 runs 15 residues. V gave up 6 bases and J gave up 0 bases; unmatched junction bases: 3. Germline-derived CDR1 and CDR2 are MNHEY and SVGAGI. In DNA, the CDR3 is TGTGCCAGCAGGCGACTAGCGGGGGACTCCTACGAGCAGTACTTC. Translated, it gives CASRRLAGDSYEQYF.

This clone has only a few counts. The rearrangement uses TRBV5-1 and TRBJ2-3, with 13 nucleotides matching TRBD2. V shed 8 bases and J 5 bases; nucleotides not matched to a gene: 5. The CDR3 consists of 14 residues. Germline values: CDR1 SGHRS, CDR2 YFSETQ. This CDR3 is CARLAGGPRDTQYF. In DNA, the CDR3 is TGCGCCAGACTAGCGGGGGGGCCGAGAGATACGCAGTATTTT.

This clone was seen a handful of times. The chain combines TRBV7-9 with TRBJ1-1; D is unclear. There are 11 residues in the CDR3. From germline, CDR1 is SEHNR and CDR2 FQNEAQ (reference sequence). The V and J ends lost 7 bases and 11 bases respectively, with 14 bases between them. CDR3 nucleotide sequence: TGTGCCAGCACAGTCGACGGAGGGGCTTTCTTT. Its translation is CASTVDGGAFF.

This clone was counted between two and nine times. This rearrangement joins TRBV7-9 to TRBJ2-5; D possibly corresponds to TRBD2 (5 bases). CDR3 length: 13 amino acids. Germline CDR1 reads SEHNR; CDR2 reads FQNEAQ (reference sequence). Trimming removed 4 bases at V and 2 bases at J, with 8 bases between. The CDR3 loop is CASSYREQETQYF. The CDR3 nucleotides read TGTGCCAGCAGCTACCGGGAACAAGAGACCCAGTACTTC.

The V and J genes are TRBV6-5 and TRBJ1-5; perhaps TRBD1 as D (6 bases). This CDR3 region has 13 residues. Germline-derived CDR1 and CDR2 are MNHEY and SVGAGI. Trimming removed 6 bases from V and 7 bases from J, with 13 bases in between. The CDR3 region is CASSSTGKQPQHF. DNA of the CDR3: TGTGCCAGCAGCAGCACAGGGAAACAGCCCCAGCATTTT.

This clone has a handful of counts. The chain uses TRBV25-1 and TRBJ2-1, with a tentative D call TRBD2 (7 bases). The CDR3 runs to 16 residues. V shed 0 bases and J shed 2 bases, with 11 bases lying between them. Germline-derived CDR1 and CDR2 are MGHDK and SYGVNS. The CDR3 bases are TGTGCCAGCAGTGAATATGGGGGGGGCCCCTACAATGAGCAGTTCTTC. Translation: CASSEYGGGPYNEQFF.

This clone was counted only a few times. The chain combines TRBV28 with TRBJ2-3; the D gene is possibly TRBD1 (6 bases). The CDR3 is 14 amino acids. CDR1 is MDHEN and CDR2 is SYDVKM in the germline V gene. The V end lost 4 bases, the J end lost 2 bases, and 10 bases lay between the germline ends. The CDR3 DNA is TGTGCCAGCAGTTCCGGACAGAACACAGATACGCAGTATTTT. Amino acid sequence: CASSSGQNTDTQYF.

This clone has more than one count but fewer than ten. The rearrangement uses TRBV18 and TRBJ2-5, with D perhaps TRBD2 (6 bases). Trimming pared 1 base from V and 3 bases from J, leaving 6 bases between. Germline CDR1 KGHSH, CDR2 LQKENI. The CDR3 consists of 13 residues. CDR3 protein: CASSPRGEETQYF. As DNA, the CDR3 is TGTGCCAGCTCACCACGGGGGGAAGAGACCCAGTACTTC.

The chain uses TRBV4-1 and TRBJ2-3; TRBD1 aligns across 9 bases. V lost 5 bases, J lost 2 bases, and 8 bases stayed unmatched. Germline V CDR1 and CDR2: MGHRA, YSYEKL. This CDR3 has 16 residues. This CDR3 is CASSDRGAKPTDTQYF. As DNA, the CDR3 is TGCGCCAGCAGCGACAGGGGGGCGAAACCCACAGATACGCAGTATTTT.

The chain uses TRBV14 and TRBJ2-7; D perhaps matches TRBD1 (6 bases). Trimming removed 3 bases from V and 7 bases from J, with 19 bases in between. CDR3 length: 15 residues. Germline-derived CDR1 and CDR2 are SGHDN and FVKESK. DNA of the CDR3: TGTGCCAGCAGCCAGAGAGTCAGGGGCTCGGGGGAGCAGTACTTC. Amino acid sequence: CASSQRVRGSGEQYF.

The rearrangement links TRBV5-4 to TRBJ2-3; D perhaps matches TRBD2 (5 bases). The CDR3 consists of 13 residues. Per germline, CDR1 SGHNT and CDR2 YYREEE (reference sequence). V lost 4 bases to trimming and J lost 11 bases, with 17 bases between them. CDR3 protein: CASSLRDSGLQYF. In DNA form, the CDR3 reads TGTGCCAGCAGCCTGAGGGATTCCGGGTTGCAGTATTTT.

This clone was seen only a few times. CDR3 bases: TGTGCCAGCAGCCAACGCTCGAGCGGGGTTTACAATGAGCAGTTCTTC. It encodes CASSQRSSGVYNEQFF. The chain recombines TRBV7-2 with TRBJ2-1; TRBD2 aligns across 7 bases. Germline CDR1 SGHTA, CDR2 FQGNSA. Germline trimming cut 5 bases from V and 4 bases from J; bases unmatched to any gene: 11. The CDR3 runs to 16 residues.

This clone was seen a few times. The J gene is TRBJ2-3, the V gene TRBV5-6; TRBD2 is a possible D gene (6 bases). The germline gives CDR1 SGHDT, CDR2 YYEEEE. The CDR3 is 13 amino acids. Deletions cut 0 bases from V and 7 bases from J, with 9 bases between. DNA for the CDR3: TGTGCCAGCAGCTTGGCGGGGGAGAATACGCAGTATTTT. This sequence encodes CASSLAGENTQYF.

In this sample, this clone turned up a few times. This chain uses TRBV14 with TRBJ2-2; D gene ambiguous. CDR1 is SGHDN and CDR2 is FVKESK in the germline V gene. This CDR3 has 14 residues. V lost 6 bases to trimming and J lost 1 base, with 9 bases between them. The chain's CDR3 is CASSRSRNTGELFF. CDR3 nucleotide sequence: TGTGCCAGCAGTAGATCACGGAACACCGGGGAGCTGTTTTTT. The full variable domain, completed using reference TRBV14 and TRBJ2-2, is EAGVTQFPSHSVIEKGQTVTLRCDPISGHDNLYWYRRVMGKEIKFLLHFVKESKQDESGMPNNRFLAERTGGTYSTLKVQPAELEDSGVYFCASSRSRNTGELFFGEGSRLTVL.

This clone was seen more than once but under ten times. The V call is TRBV2, the J call TRBJ2-7; 7 bases fit TRBD1. Germline-derived CDR1 and CDR2 are SNHLY and FYNNEI. This CDR3 region has 13 residues. J gave up 3 bases and V 7 bases, and 6 bases lay outside the gene matches. DNA for the CDR3: TGTGCCAGCACCGAAGGGGGCATCTACGAGCAGTACTTC. This sequence encodes CASTEGGIYEQYF.